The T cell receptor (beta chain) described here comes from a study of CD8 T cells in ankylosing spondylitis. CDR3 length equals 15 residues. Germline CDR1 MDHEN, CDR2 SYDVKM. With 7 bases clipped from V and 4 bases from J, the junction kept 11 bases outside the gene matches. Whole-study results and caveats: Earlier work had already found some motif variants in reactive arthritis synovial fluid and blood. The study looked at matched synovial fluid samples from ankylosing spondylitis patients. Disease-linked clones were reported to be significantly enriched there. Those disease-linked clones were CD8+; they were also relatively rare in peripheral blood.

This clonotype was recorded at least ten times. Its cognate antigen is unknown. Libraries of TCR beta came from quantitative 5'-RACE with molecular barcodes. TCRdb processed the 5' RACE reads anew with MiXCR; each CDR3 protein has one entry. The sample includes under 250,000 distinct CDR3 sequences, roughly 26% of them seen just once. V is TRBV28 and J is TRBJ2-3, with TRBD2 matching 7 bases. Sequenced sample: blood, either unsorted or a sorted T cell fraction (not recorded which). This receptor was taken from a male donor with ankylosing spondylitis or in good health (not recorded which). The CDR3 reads CASTLGQAGPDTQYF. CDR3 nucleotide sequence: TGTGCCAGCACGTTAGGCCAAGCGGGACCAGATACGCAGTATTTT.